This T cell receptor (beta chain) is drawn from a study of cytotoxic CD8 clonotypes in ibrutinib-treated CLL. Study-level information: The subjects consisted of roughly twelve relapsed/refractory and 15 treatment-naive individuals, with around 17 IGHV unmutated. Response samples were taken after a median of approximately 12 months on treatment, range 6 to 36.

Of note for this clone: Its antigen is not identified.

General study points: Once treatment began, public clonotypes, which were uncommon, contracted or stayed stable.

Clones were sequenced by immunoSEQ multiplex PCR, and TCRdb holds only the in-frame ones, with some missing. Among around 250,000 clones listed, about three quarters were seen once. This specimen was PBMCs, taken after 24 months of ibrutinib treatment. This clonotype was obtained from a human donor with chronic lymphocytic leukemia.

CDR3 sequence: CASSLTSGQETQYF. DNA of the CDR3: TGTGCCAGCAGTCTAACTAGCGGCCAAGAGACCCAGTACTTC. The chain recombines TRBV28 with TRBJ2-5, with 8 bases matching TRBD2. Looked up from germline, CDR1 is MDHEN and CDR2 is SYDVKM. V shed 5 bases, J shed 1 base, and the junction held 3 bases outside the gene matches. The CDR3 runs 14 residues.